This T cell receptor beta chain was retrieved from a study of blood T cell repertoires in COVID-19 (TCRdb year 2020). Study-wide context: Samples from collaborators originated in the United States, Italy and Spain and spanned both the acute and convalescent phases of COVID-19. The prospective study material was composed of cDNA or gDNA derived from T cells, B-cell-depleted T cells, or PBMCs. Subjects who had been exposed to COVID-19, were actively infected with it, or had recovered from it provided the deeply sampled blood TCRbeta repertoires that made up the dataset. The repertoires were made available in a free public database intended to serve as a resource for research on the immune response to SARS-CoV-2. The samples were drawn from the first 160 participants of the ongoing ImmuneRACE study and from 950 to 1,500 subjects provided by 6 global collaborators. The sample metadata nearly always contained a de-identified subject ID, COVID-19 status, age in years and sex. Where HLA class I and class II types were available, the types were taken from metadata supplied by the sample provider, not from assay-based typing. General findings and caveats noted by the study authors: The quantity of clinical and demographic metadata differed by source and by participant and was supplied without curation.

TCRbeta CDR3 regions were amplified from genomic DNA using the immunoSEQ Assay, a bias-controlled multiplex PCR. The authors processed their data as follows. The number of nucleated cells in each sample was estimated by amplification of reference gene primers within the assay. To quantify the absolute abundance of each unique TCRbeta CDR3 rearrangement, sequence reads were collapsed and filtered. For each sample, productive Simpson clonality was calculated by taking the square root of Simpson's diversity index across productive rearrangements. Sourced from immuneACCESS, this table was stored by TCRdb with only in-frame sequences that have V and J called. A share of the clones is absent; for the studies checked, an unresolved V gene accounts for under half, and the remainder has no known explanation. V, J and clone size were drawn from that table, and D and trimming were deduced from the DNA. Here the sample has a few hundred thousand clones; about 88% occur a single time. The biggest ten clones account for 5.5% to 9% of the sample.

Collaborating institutions collected whole blood in K2EDTA tubes following their own protocols. For TCRbeta analysis, collaborator samples were shipped as frozen whole blood, as isolated PBMCs, or as DNA extracted from either sample type. On this clone itself: No cognate antigen has been identified for it. Within one base of it there is no much larger clone, and no base qualities were kept.

The source of this sequence is a woman in her sixties or seventies with active or convalescent COVID-19. Source material: peripheral blood.

The CDR3 amino acid sequence is: CASSPPWGTGTPKSSYNEQFF. In nucleotide form, the sequence is TGTGCCAGCAGCCCGCCCTGGGGGACAGGGACCCCTAAAAGCTCCTACAATGAGCAGTTCTTC. This chain joins TRBV4-2 to TRBJ2-1, and TRBD1 aligns with 9 junction nucleotides. As encoded in the germline V gene, CDR1 is LGHNA while CDR2 is YNFKEQ. From its cysteine to its phenylalanine, the CDR3 spans 21 amino acids. Only the CDR3 portion is preserved as DNA: 63 bases, with reading frame beginning at the first base. Clipping removes 4 bases from V and 0 bases from J, with 19 as the unmatched junction base count.